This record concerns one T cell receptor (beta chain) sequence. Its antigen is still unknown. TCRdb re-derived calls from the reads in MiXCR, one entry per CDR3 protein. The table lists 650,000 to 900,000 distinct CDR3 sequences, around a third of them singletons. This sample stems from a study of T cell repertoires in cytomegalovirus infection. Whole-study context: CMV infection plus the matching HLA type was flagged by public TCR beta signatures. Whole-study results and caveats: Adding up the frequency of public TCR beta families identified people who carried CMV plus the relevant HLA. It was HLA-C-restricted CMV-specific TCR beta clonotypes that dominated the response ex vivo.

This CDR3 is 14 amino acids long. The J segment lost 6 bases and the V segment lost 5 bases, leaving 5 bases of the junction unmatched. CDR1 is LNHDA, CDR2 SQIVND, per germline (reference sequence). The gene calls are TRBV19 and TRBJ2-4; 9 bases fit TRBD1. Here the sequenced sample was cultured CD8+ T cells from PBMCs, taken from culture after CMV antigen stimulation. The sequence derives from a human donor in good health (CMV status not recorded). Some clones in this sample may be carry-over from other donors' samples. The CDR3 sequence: CASSLRDRANIQYF. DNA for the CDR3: TGTGCCAGTAGTCTGAGGGACAGGGCAAACATTCAGTACTTC.